A selection of T cell receptor beta chains follows, all from one sample in a study of molecular identifiers for immune sequencing clone quantification. TCRdb independently ran MiXCR on the PCR reads; one entry per CDR3 protein. The sample consists of some 680,000 distinct CDR3 sequences, around 25% of them appearing once. Sample: naive CD8+ T cells from blood, with Jurkat cell RNA spiked in. All receptors derive from a human donor in good health. Some libraries in this study had Jurkat cell RNA spiked in. Both conserved end residues are part of each CDR3. The order of the fields is CDR3 DNA, CDR3 protein, D gene, V gene, clone size, J gene. A D gene is named only where the DNA matches it firmly. Size is stated for part of the rows, as once, few or many counts, or as a class when the clone is expanded.

CDR3nt: TGTGCCAGCAGCTCCCGCAGGGAGGGCCAATCTAATGAAAAACTGTTTTTT
CDR3aa: CASSSRREGQSNEKLFF
d_gene: .
v_gene: TRBV3-1
abundance: few
j_gene: TRBJ1-4

CDR3nt: TGTGCCTGGAGACTTGTAGACGGTTACGAGCAGTACTTC
CDR3aa: CAWRLVDGYEQYF
d_gene: .
v_gene: TRBV30
abundance: .
j_gene: TRBJ2-7

CDR3nt: .
CDR3aa: CAVGQGSSNEQLF
d_gene: .
v_gene: TRBV24-1
abundance: .
j_gene: TRBJ2-1

CDR3nt: TGCGCCAGCAGCCAAGACCAGGCCTCATCCTACAATGAGCAGTTCTTC
CDR3aa: CASSQDQASSYNEQFF
d_gene: .
v_gene: TRBV4-3
abundance: few
j_gene: TRBJ2-1

CDR3nt: TGCGCCAGCAGCCAAGGACAGGCCACCGGGGAGCTGTTTTTT
CDR3aa: CASSQGQATGELFF
d_gene: .
v_gene: TRBV4-1
abundance: .
j_gene: TRBJ2-2

CDR3nt: TGTGCCAGCAGCCGGCAGCGGGGTTGGGATACGCAGTATTTT
CDR3aa: CASSRQRGWDTQYF
d_gene: TRBD2
v_gene: TRBV6-6
abundance: many
j_gene: TRBJ2-3

CDR3nt: TGTGCCAGCAGCCTTATCAACGGCCCGGGGGGGGCCTGGGTTGAGCAGTTCTTC
CDR3aa: CASSLINGPGGAWVEQFF
d_gene: TRBD2
v_gene: TRBV27
abundance: .
j_gene: TRBJ2-1

CDR3nt: TGTGCCAGCAGCGTAGCGTCGTATACCAGTCTCAGCTATGGCTACACCTTC
CDR3aa: CASSVASYTSLSYGYTF
d_gene: .
v_gene: TRBV9
abundance: .
j_gene: TRBJ1-2

CDR3nt: TGTGCCAGCATGGGCAGGGGGAACTATGGCTACACCTTC
CDR3aa: CASMGRGNYGYTF
d_gene: TRBD1
v_gene: TRBV28
abundance: .
j_gene: TRBJ1-2

CDR3nt: TGTGCCAGCAGTTCAATCGGGGGACAGGACCCCTCGATGCAGTACTTC
CDR3aa: CASSSIGGQDPSMQYF
d_gene: TRBD1
v_gene: TRBV27
abundance: .
j_gene: TRBJ2-7

CDR3nt: TGTGCCAGCAGCATCAAGCGGGGGAACCCCGGGGAGCTGTTTTTT
CDR3aa: CASSIKRGNPGELFF
d_gene: TRBD2
v_gene: TRBV27
abundance: .
j_gene: TRBJ2-2

CDR3nt: TGTGCCAGCAGCTTAGCCCCTAGTCCCGGGGAGCCCCAGCACTTC
CDR3aa: CASSLAPSPGEPQHF
d_gene: .
v_gene: TRBV7-2
abundance: few
j_gene: TRBJ2-5

CDR3nt: TGCAGCGTTGTTTCCAGGAATAACAATAAGCAGTTCTTC
CDR3aa: CSVVSRNNNKQFF
d_gene: .
v_gene: TRBV29-1
abundance: .
j_gene: TRBJ2-1

CDR3nt: TGTGCCAGTAGTATTGTCCCGGGGGCCGGGGAGCTGTTTTTT
CDR3aa: CASSIVPGAGELFF
d_gene: .
v_gene: TRBV19
abundance: .
j_gene: TRBJ2-2

CDR3nt: TGTGCCAGTAGTACGCCGGGACTAGCGGGAGTACGAAGGAGCTCCTACAATGAGCAGTTCTTC
CDR3aa: CASSTPGLAGVRRSSYNEQFF
d_gene: TRBD2
v_gene: TRBV19
abundance: few
j_gene: TRBJ2-1

CDR3nt: TGCAGTGCTAGAGATAGCGGGGTAGGTCAGCCCCAGCATTTT
CDR3aa: CSARDSGVGQPQHF
d_gene: .
v_gene: TRBV20-1
abundance: many
j_gene: TRBJ1-5

CDR3nt: TGTGCCAGCAGCAACCCGACTAGCGGGAGGGTTAACACCGGGGAGCTGTTTTTT
CDR3aa: CASSNPTSGRVNTGELFF
d_gene: TRBD2
v_gene: TRBV7-9
abundance: few
j_gene: TRBJ2-2

CDR3nt: TGTGCCAGCAGTTACCCCCGGGTAGCGGGTAGCACAGATACGCAGTATTTT
CDR3aa: CASSYPRVAGSTDTQYF
d_gene: TRBD2
v_gene: TRBV6-2/TRBV6-3
abundance: .
j_gene: TRBJ2-3

CDR3nt: TGTGCCAGCAGCCAAGAGCCGGGAGGGGCAGATACGCAGTATTTT
CDR3aa: CASSQEPGGADTQYF
d_gene: TRBD2
v_gene: TRBV3-1
abundance: few
j_gene: TRBJ2-3

CDR3nt: TGTGCCAGCAGTTATCGGTCGGGGGGGACTGAAGCTTTCTTT
CDR3aa: CASSYRSGGTEAFF
d_gene: .
v_gene: TRBV6-2/TRBV6-3
abundance: many
j_gene: TRBJ1-1

CDR3nt: TGTGCCAGCAGCTTATCAGGGGGCCGGAGAGAGACCCAGTACTTC
CDR3aa: CASSLSGGRRETQYF
d_gene: TRBD1
v_gene: TRBV7-6
abundance: many
j_gene: TRBJ2-5

CDR3nt: TGCGCCAGCAGCCAAGATCGGGGTTACAATGAGCAGTTCTTC
CDR3aa: CASSQDRGYNEQFF
d_gene: .
v_gene: TRBV4-3
abundance: many
j_gene: TRBJ2-1

CDR3nt: TGCGCCAGCAGCCAAGATCTAGGCCAGGGGAACGGCTACACCTTC
CDR3aa: CASSQDLGQGNGYTF
d_gene: .
v_gene: TRBV4-3
abundance: .
j_gene: TRBJ1-2

CDR3nt: TGTGCCAGCAGTCCCGCCGCATACTACGAGCAGTACTTC
CDR3aa: CASSPAAYYEQYF
d_gene: .
v_gene: TRBV28
abundance: many
j_gene: TRBJ2-7

CDR3nt: TGTGCCAGCAGTTCTAGCGGGGGGGCCTATGGGACCCAGTACTTC
CDR3aa: CASSSSGGAYGTQYF
d_gene: TRBD2
v_gene: TRBV12-3/TRBV12-4
abundance: .
j_gene: TRBJ2-5

CDR3nt: TGTGCCAGCAGCCCCACCAGGGGAGATACGCAGTATTTT
CDR3aa: CASSPTRGDTQYF
d_gene: .
v_gene: TRBV6-4
abundance: .
j_gene: TRBJ2-3

CDR3nt: TGCGCCAGCAGCCAAGATTTTCGCGGGGGAGACAAGTACTTC
CDR3aa: CASSQDFRGGDKYF
d_gene: TRBD2
v_gene: TRBV4-1
abundance: many
j_gene: TRBJ2-7

CDR3nt: TGTGCCAGCAGTTTCCGTGGGACAATGGTGAACACTGAAGCTTTCTTT
CDR3aa: CASSFRGTMVNTEAFF
d_gene: .
v_gene: TRBV28
abundance: .
j_gene: TRBJ1-1

CDR3nt: TGCGCCAGCAGCCAAGATTGGGGCGTGGACTATGGCTACACCTTC
CDR3aa: CASSQDWGVDYGYTF
d_gene: .
v_gene: TRBV4-3
abundance: .
j_gene: TRBJ1-2

CDR3nt: TGTGCCAGCAGCGAGCAAAGGACACTCTCCTACGAGCAGTACTTC
CDR3aa: CASSEQRTLSYEQYF
d_gene: .
v_gene: TRBV2
abundance: .
j_gene: TRBJ2-7

CDR3nt: TGCAGTGTTACAGGGAAGCCTAACACCGGGGAGCTGTTTTTT
CDR3aa: CSVTGKPNTGELFF
d_gene: .
v_gene: TRBV20-1
abundance: .
j_gene: TRBJ2-2

CDR3nt: TGTACCAGCACCACCTCGACAGGGAATAATTCACCCCTCCACTTT
CDR3aa: CTSTTSTGNNSPLHF
d_gene: TRBD1
v_gene: TRBV12-3/TRBV12-4
abundance: .
j_gene: TRBJ1-6

CDR3nt: TGCGCCAGCAGCCAAGATTGGACAAGCAATCAGCCCCAGCATTTT
CDR3aa: CASSQDWTSNQPQHF
d_gene: .
v_gene: TRBV4-3
abundance: many
j_gene: TRBJ1-5

CDR3nt: TGTGCCAGCAGCAAGGACAGTCTGAACACTGAAGCTTTCTTT
CDR3aa: CASSKDSLNTEAFF
d_gene: .
v_gene: TRBV7-9
abundance: few
j_gene: TRBJ1-1

CDR3nt: TGTGCCAGCAGCCAAAGAGGACAGGGAGCGATGAACACTGAAGCTTTCTTT
CDR3aa: CASSQRGQGAMNTEAFF
d_gene: TRBD1
v_gene: TRBV4-2
abundance: many
j_gene: TRBJ1-1

CDR3nt: TGTGCCAGTAGCCCAAGGGGAGACGGGTACTACGAGCAGTACTTC
CDR3aa: CASSPRGDGYYEQYF
d_gene: .
v_gene: TRBV19
abundance: .
j_gene: TRBJ2-7

CDR3nt: TGCAGCGCGCAGGGAGCAGATACGCAGTATTTT
CDR3aa: CSAQGADTQYF
d_gene: .
v_gene: TRBV29-1
abundance: many
j_gene: TRBJ2-3

CDR3nt: TGCAGCGTTGTGGGTGAGGTCGAGACCCAGTACTTC
CDR3aa: CSVVGEVETQYF
d_gene: .
v_gene: TRBV29-1
abundance: few
j_gene: TRBJ2-5

CDR3nt: TGTGCCAGCAGCCGACTAGCGGGAGGTAGGGATACGCAGTATTTT
CDR3aa: CASSRLAGGRDTQYF
d_gene: TRBD2
v_gene: TRBV6-5
abundance: many
j_gene: TRBJ2-3

CDR3nt: TGTGCCAGCAGCGATCACGACAGAGAGGATGAAGCTTTCTTT
CDR3aa: CASSDHDREDEAFF
d_gene: .
v_gene: TRBV7-8
abundance: many
j_gene: TRBJ1-1

CDR3nt: TGTGCCAGCAGCCAACCGGACGCCCCGCAACATCACAATGAGCAGTTCTTC
CDR3aa: CASSQPDAPQHHNEQFF
d_gene: .
v_gene: TRBV7-8
abundance: few
j_gene: TRBJ2-1

CDR3nt: TGCGCCAGCAGCCATACACTCCGGGGGGGGCGCAATTCACCCCTCCACTTT
CDR3aa: CASSHTLRGGRNSPLHF
d_gene: .
v_gene: TRBV4-1
abundance: .
j_gene: TRBJ1-6

CDR3nt: TGTGCCAGCAGCTCCACAACGGGACTAGCGGGAGTTGGCCAAGAGATCCAGTACTTC
CDR3aa: CASSSTTGLAGVGQEIQYF
d_gene: TRBD2
v_gene: TRBV3-1
abundance: .
j_gene: TRBJ2-5

CDR3nt: TGTGCCTGGAGTACCCGGACAGGGAGGCACGAGCAGTACTTC
CDR3aa: CAWSTRTGRHEQYF
d_gene: TRBD1
v_gene: TRBV30
abundance: .
j_gene: TRBJ2-7

CDR3nt: TGTGCCAGCAGCTTAGAAAGTGGACAGGTAACAGATACGCAGTATTTT
CDR3aa: CASSLESGQVTDTQYF
d_gene: TRBD1
v_gene: TRBV7-9
abundance: few
j_gene: TRBJ2-3

CDR3nt: TGTGCCAGCAGCGCCCATAGGACAGGGGAAGACACTGAAGCTTTCTTT
CDR3aa: CASSAHRTGEDTEAFF
d_gene: TRBD1
v_gene: TRBV9
abundance: .
j_gene: TRBJ1-1

CDR3nt: TGTGCCAGCAGCCAGGGGGTTCTGAACACTGAAGCTTTCTTT
CDR3aa: CASSQGVLNTEAFF
d_gene: .
v_gene: TRBV14
abundance: many
j_gene: TRBJ1-1

CDR3nt: TGCGCCCGCAGCCAACTCCAGGGGGTTCACGCGCAGTACTTC
CDR3aa: CARSQLQGVHAQYF
d_gene: TRBD1
v_gene: TRBV4-3
abundance: once
j_gene: TRBJ2-7

CDR3nt: TGCAGTGTCAGGACGGCCGGGGGTGAGCAGTACTTC
CDR3aa: CSVRTAGGEQYF
d_gene: .
v_gene: TRBV20-1
abundance: few
j_gene: TRBJ2-7

CDR3nt: TGTGCCAGCACAACAGGGCTAGAGGAAAAACTGTTTTTT
CDR3aa: CASTTGLEEKLFF
d_gene: .
v_gene: TRBV6-1
abundance: .
j_gene: TRBJ1-4

CDR3nt: TGTGCCAGCAGAGTTACAAAAACTGGTAATGAAAAACTGTTTTTT
CDR3aa: CASRVTKTGNEKLFF
d_gene: .
v_gene: TRBV2
abundance: many
j_gene: TRBJ1-4

CDR3nt: TGTGCCAGCAGTCATTTAGAAGAGACCCAGTACTTC
CDR3aa: CASSHLEETQYF
d_gene: .
v_gene: TRBV6-5
abundance: few
j_gene: TRBJ2-5

CDR3nt: TGCAGTGCTAGAGCCAGAGGGCAGGGACTAGCGGGAGGTGAGCAGTACTTC
CDR3aa: CSARARGQGLAGGEQYF
d_gene: TRBD2
v_gene: TRBV20-1
abundance: many
j_gene: TRBJ2-7

CDR3nt: TGTGCCAGCAGTTTATTGGTGCGAGGGGGCGTACCCACAGATACGCAGTATTTT
CDR3aa: CASSLLVRGGVPTDTQYF
d_gene: TRBD1
v_gene: TRBV27
abundance: .
j_gene: TRBJ2-3